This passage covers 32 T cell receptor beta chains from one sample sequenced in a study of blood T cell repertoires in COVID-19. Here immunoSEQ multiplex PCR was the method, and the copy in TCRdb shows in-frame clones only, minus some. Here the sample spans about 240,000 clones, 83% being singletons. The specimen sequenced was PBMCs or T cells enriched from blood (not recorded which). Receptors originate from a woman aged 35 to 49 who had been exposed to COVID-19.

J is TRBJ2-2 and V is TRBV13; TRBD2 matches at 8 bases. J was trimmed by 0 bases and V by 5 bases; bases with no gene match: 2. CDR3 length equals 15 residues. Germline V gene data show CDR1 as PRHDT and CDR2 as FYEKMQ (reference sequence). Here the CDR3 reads CASSPGGANTGELFF. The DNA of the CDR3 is TGTGCCAGCAGCCCCGGGGGGGCGAACACCGGGGAGCTGTTTTTT.

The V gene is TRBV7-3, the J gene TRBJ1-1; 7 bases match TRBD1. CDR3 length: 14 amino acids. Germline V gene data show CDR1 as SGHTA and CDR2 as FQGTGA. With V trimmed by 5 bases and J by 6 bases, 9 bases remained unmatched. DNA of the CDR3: TGTGCCAGCAGCCCCCATGGACAGGCGGCTGAAGCTTTCTTT. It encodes CASSPHGQAAEAFF.

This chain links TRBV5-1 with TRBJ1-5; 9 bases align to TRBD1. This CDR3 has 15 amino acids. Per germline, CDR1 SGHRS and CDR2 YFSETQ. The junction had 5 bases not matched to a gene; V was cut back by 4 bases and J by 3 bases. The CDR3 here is CASSPGQGLNQPQHF. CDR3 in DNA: TGCGCCAGCAGCCCGGGACAGGGACTCAATCAGCCCCAGCATTTT.

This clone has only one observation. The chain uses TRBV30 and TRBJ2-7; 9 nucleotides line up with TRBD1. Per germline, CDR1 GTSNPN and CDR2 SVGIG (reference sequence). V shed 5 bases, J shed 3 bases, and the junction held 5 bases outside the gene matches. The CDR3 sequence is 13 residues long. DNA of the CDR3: TGTGCCTGGGGGACAGGGAGGCGCTACGAGCAGTACTTC. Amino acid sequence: CAWGTGRRYEQYF.

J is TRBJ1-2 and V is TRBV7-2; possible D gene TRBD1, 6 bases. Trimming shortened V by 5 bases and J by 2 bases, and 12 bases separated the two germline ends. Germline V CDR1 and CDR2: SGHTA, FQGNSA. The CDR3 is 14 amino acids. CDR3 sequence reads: CASSLGGGNYGYTF. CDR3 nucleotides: TGTGCCAGCAGCCTAGGGGGGGGCAACTATGGCTACACCTTC.

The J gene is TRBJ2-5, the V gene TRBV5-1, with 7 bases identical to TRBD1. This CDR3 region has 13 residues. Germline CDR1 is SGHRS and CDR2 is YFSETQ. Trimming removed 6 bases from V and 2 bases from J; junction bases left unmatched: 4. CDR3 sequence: CASNPGGQETQYF. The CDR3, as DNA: TGCGCCAGCAACCCAGGGGGACAAGAGACCCAGTACTTC.

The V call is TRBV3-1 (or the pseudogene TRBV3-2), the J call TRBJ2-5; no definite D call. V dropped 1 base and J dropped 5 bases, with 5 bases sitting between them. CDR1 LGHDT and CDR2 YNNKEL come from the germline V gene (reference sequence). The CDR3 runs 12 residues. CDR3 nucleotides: TGTGCCAGCAGCCAAGTCCTGGAGACCCAGTACTTC. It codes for CASSQVLETQYF.

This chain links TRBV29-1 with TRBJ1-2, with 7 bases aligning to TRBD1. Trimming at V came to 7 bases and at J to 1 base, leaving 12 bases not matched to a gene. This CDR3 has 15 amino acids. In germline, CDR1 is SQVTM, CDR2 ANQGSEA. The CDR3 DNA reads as TGCAGCGCCTTAATCCGGGACAGAGATAACTATGGCTACACCTTC. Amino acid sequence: CSALIRDRDNYGYTF.

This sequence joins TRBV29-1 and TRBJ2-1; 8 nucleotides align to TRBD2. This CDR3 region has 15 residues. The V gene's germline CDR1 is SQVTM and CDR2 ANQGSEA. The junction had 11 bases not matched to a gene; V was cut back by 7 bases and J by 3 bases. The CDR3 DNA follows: TGCAGCGGACTCGGAACTAGCGGACGCTACAATGAGCAGTTCTTC. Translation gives CSGLGTSGRYNEQFF.

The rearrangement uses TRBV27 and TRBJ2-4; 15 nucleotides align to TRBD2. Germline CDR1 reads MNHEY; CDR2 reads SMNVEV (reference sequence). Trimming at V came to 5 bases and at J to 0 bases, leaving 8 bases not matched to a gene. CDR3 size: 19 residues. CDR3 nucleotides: TGTGCCAGCAGTGGGACCGGACTAGCGGGGGGGGCAGCCAAAAACATTCAGTACTTC. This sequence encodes CASSGTGLAGGAAKNIQYF.

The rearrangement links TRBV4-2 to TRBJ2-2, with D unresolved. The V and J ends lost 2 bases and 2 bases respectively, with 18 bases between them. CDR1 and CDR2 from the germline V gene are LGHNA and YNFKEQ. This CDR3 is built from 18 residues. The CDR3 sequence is CASSQPDQIAFNTGELFF. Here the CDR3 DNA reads TGTGCCAGCAGCCAACCGGATCAAATAGCATTTAACACCGGGGAGCTGTTTTTT.

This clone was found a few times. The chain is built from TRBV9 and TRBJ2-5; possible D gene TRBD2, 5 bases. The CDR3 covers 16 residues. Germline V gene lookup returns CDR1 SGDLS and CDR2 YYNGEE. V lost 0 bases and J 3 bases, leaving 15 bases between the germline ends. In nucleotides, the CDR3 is TGTGCCAGCAGCGTAGGCGGGTCTAGCTTGGAAGAGACCCAGTACTTC. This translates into CASSVGGSSLEETQYF.

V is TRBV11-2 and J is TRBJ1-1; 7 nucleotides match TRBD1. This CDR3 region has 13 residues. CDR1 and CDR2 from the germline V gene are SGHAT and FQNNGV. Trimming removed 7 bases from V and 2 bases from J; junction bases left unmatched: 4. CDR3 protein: CASNRDSNTEAFF. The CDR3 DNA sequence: TGTGCCAGCAACCGGGACAGCAACACTGAAGCTTTCTTT. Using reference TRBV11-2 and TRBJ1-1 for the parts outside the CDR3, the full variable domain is EAGVAQSPRYKIIEKRQSVAFWCNPISGHATLYWYQQILGQGPKLLIQFQNNGVVDDSQLPKDRFSAERLKGVDSTLKIQPAKLEDSAVYLCASNRDSNTEAFFGQGTRLTVV.

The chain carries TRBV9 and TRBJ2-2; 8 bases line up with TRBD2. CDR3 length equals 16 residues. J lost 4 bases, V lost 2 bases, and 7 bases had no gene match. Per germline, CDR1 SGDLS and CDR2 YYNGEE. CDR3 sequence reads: CASSVGGRGGTGELFF. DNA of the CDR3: TGTGCCAGCAGCGTCGGAGGACGGGGGGGCACCGGGGAGCTGTTTTTT.

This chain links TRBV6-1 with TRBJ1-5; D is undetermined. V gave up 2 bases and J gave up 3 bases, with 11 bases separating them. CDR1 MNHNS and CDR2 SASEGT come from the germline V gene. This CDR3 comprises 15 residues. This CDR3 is CASSEIAGINQPQHF. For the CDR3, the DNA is TGTGCCAGCAGTGAAATTGCAGGAATCAATCAGCCCCAGCATTTT.

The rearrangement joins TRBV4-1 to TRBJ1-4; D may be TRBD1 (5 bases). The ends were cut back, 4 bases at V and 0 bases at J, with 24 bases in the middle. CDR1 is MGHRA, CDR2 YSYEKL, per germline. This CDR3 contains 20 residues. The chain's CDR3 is CASSPVLWQGGYTTNEKLFF. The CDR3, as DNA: TGCGCCAGCAGCCCCGTACTGTGGCAGGGCGGCTACACAACTAATGAAAAACTGTTTTTT.

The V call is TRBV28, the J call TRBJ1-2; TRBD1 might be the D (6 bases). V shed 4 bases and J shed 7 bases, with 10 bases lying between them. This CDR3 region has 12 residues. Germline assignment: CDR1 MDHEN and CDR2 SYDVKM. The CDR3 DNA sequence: TGTGCCAGCAGTTATGCAGGGGCTGGCTACACCTTC. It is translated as CASSYAGAGYTF.

The CDR3 here is CASSQEASGGLGRIQYF. CDR3 nucleotides: TGCGCCAGCAGCCAAGAAGCGAGCGGGGGGCTTGGTCGGATTCAGTACTTC. V gene TRBV4-1 combines with J gene TRBJ2-4, with 9 bases aligning to TRBD2. CDR1 and CDR2 (germline): MGHRA, YSYEKL. The CDR3 length is 17 residues. V was pared by 0 bases and J by 10 bases, with 13 bases of the junction left unmatched.

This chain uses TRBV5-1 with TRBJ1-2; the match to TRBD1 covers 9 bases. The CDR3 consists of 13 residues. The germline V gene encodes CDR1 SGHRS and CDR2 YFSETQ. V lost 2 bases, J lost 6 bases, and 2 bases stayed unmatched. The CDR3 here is CASSLQGADGYTF. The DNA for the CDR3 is TGCGCCAGCAGCTTACAGGGGGCAGATGGCTACACCTTC.

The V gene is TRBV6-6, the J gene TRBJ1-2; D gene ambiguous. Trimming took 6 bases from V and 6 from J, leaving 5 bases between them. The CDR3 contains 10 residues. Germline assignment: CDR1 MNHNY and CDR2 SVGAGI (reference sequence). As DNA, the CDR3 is TGTGCCAGCAGGGAGAATGGCTACACCTTC. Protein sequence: CASRENGYTF.

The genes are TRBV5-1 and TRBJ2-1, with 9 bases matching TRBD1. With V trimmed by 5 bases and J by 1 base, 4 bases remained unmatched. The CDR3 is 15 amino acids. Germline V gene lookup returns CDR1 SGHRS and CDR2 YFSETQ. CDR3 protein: CASSSGTGSYNEQFF. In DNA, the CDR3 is TGCGCCAGCAGTTCCGGGACAGGGTCCTACAATGAGCAGTTCTTC.

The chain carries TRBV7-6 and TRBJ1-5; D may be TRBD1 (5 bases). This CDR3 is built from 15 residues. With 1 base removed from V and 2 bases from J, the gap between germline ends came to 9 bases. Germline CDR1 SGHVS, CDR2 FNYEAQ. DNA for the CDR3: TGTGCCAGCAGCTTAGATGGGGCAGGCAATCAGCCCCAGCATTTT. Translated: CASSLDGAGNQPQHF. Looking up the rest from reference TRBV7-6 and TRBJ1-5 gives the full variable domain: GAGVSQSPRYKVTKRGQDVALRCDPISGHVSLYWYRQALGQGPEFLTYFNYEAQQDKSGLPNDRFSAERPEGSISTLTIQRTEQRDSAMYRCASSLDGAGNQPQHFGDGTRLSIL.

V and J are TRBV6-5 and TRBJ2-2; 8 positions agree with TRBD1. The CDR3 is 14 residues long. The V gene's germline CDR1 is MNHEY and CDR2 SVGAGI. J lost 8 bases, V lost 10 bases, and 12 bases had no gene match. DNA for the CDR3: TGTGCCACCCACGACAGGGGTTCTTGGGGGGAGCTGTTTTTT. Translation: CATHDRGSWGELFF.

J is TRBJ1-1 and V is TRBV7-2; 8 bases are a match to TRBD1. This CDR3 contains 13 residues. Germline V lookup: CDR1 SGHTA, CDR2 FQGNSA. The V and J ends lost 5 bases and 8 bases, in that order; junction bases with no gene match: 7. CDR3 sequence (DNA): TGTGCCAGCAGCCAGGACAGGGACAGGGAAGCTTTCTTT. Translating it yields CASSQDRDREAFF.

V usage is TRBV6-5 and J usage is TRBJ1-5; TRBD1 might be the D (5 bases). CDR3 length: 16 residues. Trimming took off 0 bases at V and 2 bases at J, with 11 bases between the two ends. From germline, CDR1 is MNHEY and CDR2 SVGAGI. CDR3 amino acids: CASSYSAGVGNQPQHF. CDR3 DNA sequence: TGTGCCAGCAGTTACTCGGCGGGGGTTGGCAATCAGCCCCAGCATTTT.

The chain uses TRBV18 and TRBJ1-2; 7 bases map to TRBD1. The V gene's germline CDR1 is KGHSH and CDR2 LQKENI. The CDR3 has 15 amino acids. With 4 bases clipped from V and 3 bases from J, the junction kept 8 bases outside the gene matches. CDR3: CASSLTAGTDYGYTF. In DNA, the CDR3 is TGTGCCAGCTCACTAACAGCAGGGACAGACTATGGCTACACCTTC.

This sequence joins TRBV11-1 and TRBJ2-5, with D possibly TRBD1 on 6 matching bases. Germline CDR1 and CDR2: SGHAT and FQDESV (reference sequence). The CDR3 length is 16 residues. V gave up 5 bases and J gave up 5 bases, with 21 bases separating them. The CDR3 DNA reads TGTGCCAGCAGCCCTAAGACAGGTCCCTCCGGTGAGACCCAGTACTTC. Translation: CASSPKTGPSGETQYF.

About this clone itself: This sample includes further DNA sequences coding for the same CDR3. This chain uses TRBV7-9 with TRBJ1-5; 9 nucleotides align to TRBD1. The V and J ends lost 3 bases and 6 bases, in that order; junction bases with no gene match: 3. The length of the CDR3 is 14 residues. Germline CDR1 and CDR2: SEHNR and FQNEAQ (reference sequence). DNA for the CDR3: TGTGCCAGCAGCTTGGGACAGGGACTTCAGCCCCAGCATTTT. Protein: CASSLGQGLQPQHF.

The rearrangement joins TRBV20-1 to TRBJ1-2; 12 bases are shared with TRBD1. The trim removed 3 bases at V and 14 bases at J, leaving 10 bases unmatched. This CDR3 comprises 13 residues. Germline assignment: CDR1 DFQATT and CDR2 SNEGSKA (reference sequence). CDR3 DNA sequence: TGCAGTGCTAGTCGGGGGACAGGGGGCGATTCAACCTTC. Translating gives CSASRGTGGDSTF.

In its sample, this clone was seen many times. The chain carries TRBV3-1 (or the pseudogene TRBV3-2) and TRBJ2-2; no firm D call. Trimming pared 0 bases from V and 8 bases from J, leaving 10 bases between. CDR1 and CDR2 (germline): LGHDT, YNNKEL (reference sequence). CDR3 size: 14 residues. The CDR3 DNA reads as TGTGCCAGCAGCCAAGATCTCGAGGTGGGGGAGCTGTTTTTT. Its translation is CASSQDLEVGELFF.

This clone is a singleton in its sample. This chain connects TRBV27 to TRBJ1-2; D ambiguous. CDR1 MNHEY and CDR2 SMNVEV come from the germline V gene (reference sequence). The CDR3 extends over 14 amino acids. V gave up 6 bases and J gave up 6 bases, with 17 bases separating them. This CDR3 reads CASSPLVGGDGYTF. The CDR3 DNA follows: TGTGCCAGCAGCCCCCTAGTTGGTGGTGATGGCTACACCTTC.

The CDR3: CASSSGEGNQPQHF. The CDR3 bases are TGCGCCAGCAGCTCCGGAGAAGGCAATCAGCCCCAGCATTTT. This chain connects TRBV5-1 to TRBJ1-5; D is uncertain. The CDR3 contains 14 residues. The ends were cut back, 3 bases at V and 2 bases at J, with 9 bases in the middle. Germline V gene data show CDR1 as SGHRS and CDR2 as YFSETQ.